Detailed here is one TCR beta chain. Its antigen target is currently unknown. No base quality information exists; no much larger clone differs at one position. This sample is drawn from a study of control samples from healthy donors and cancer patients (dated by TCRdb to 2020 to 2022). Libraries came from the immunoSEQ multiplex PCR assay. In TCRdb, the immuneACCESS table is reduced to in-frame sequences with V and J assigned. These tables do not hold every clone; where another copy was compared, an unresolved V gene accounts for under half, and the others remain unexplained. This sample comprises about 150,000 clones, more than 85% of them detected only once. 2% to 2.5% of the sample goes to the ten largest clones. The source of this sequence is a woman aged 40 to 49 in good health. Source material: blood.

This receptor carries the CDR3 CATSDSDRDWTF. The nucleotide sequence reads TGTGCCACCAGTGATTCGGACAGGGACTGGACCTTC. This chain is built from TRBV24-1 and TRBJ1-2, and 8 junctional nucleotides match TRBD1. The germline V end is reduced by 2 bases and the J end by 14 bases; junction bases left unmatched: 6. Taken from cysteine to phenylalanine, the CDR3 has 12 residues. CDR3 DNA only is kept here, 36 bases in frame from base 1. The germline V gene supplies CDR1 KGHDR and CDR2 SFDVKD.